The 14 T cell receptor beta chains reported below all come from one sample, sequenced in a study of yellow fever vaccine responses in identical twins. TCRdb recomputed calls from the RT-PCR reads with MiXCR, one row per CDR3 protein. The sample holds thousands of distinct CDR3 sequences, 80% to 85% seen once. The sample here was T cells from blood (PBMCs), unsorted or a sorted subset (not recorded which), taken before or after yellow fever vaccination (not recorded which). The source of these receptors is a woman aged 18-29 years who received the yellow fever vaccine.

This clonotype was counted between two and nine times. The chain combines TRBV5-4 with TRBJ2-7; D might be TRBD1 or TRBD2, each matching 5 bases. Trimming left V 5 bases short and J 6 bases short, with 21 bases between. The CDR3 is 15 amino acids. The germline gives CDR1 SGHNT, CDR2 YYREEE (reference sequence). The CDR3 sequence: CASRLFGTEAGEQYF. The CDR3 DNA sequence: TGTGCCAGCAGGTTGTTTGGGACGGAGGCGGGCGAGCAGTACTTC.

V is TRBV28 and J is TRBJ2-7; D gene unclear. Trimming took off 2 bases at V and 0 bases at J, with 14 bases between the two ends. The CDR3 runs to 16 residues. Germline values: CDR1 MDHEN, CDR2 SYDVKM. The CDR3 DNA is TGTGCCAGCAGTTTAGCGGTTGGTGGCAGCTCCTACGAGCAGTACGTC. Its translation: CASSLAVGGSSYEQYV.

The rearrangement uses TRBV5-6 and TRBJ1-2; no firm D call. Trimming left V 4 bases short and J 1 base short, with 11 bases between. Germline V gives CDR1 SGHDT, CDR2 YYEEEE. This CDR3 region has 14 residues. This CDR3 reads CASSLGKNNYGYTF. The CDR3 DNA reads TGTGCCAGCAGCCTCGGGAAGAATAACTATGGCTACACCTTC.

V is TRBV2 and J is TRBJ1-4, with a possible D match to TRBD1 (5 bases). From germline, CDR1 is SNHLY and CDR2 FYNNEI. The CDR3 totals 15 residues. V shed 5 bases and J shed 8 bases, with 18 bases lying between them. CDR3 DNA: TGTGCCAGCAGTATGCCCGGGACTCAAGAGGAAAAACTGTTTTTT. Its protein product is CASSMPGTQEEKLFF.

The gene calls are TRBV12-3 or TRBV12-4 and TRBJ1-1, with D possibly TRBD1 on 5 matching bases. The CDR3 extends over 16 amino acids. V was clipped by 4 bases and J by 7 bases, with 22 bases between them. CDR3 DNA sequence: TGTGCCAGCAGTTCCCGGGGGGGAAGCGGGGCGTTTGAAGCTTTCTTT. Translated, it gives CASSSRGGSGAFEAFF.

This chain uses TRBV29-1 with TRBJ2-1; no firm D call. CDR3 size: 12 residues. Germline CDR1 reads SQVTM; CDR2 reads ANQGSEA. CDR3 coding DNA: TGCATTACAAAGTCGGGCTACAATGAGCAGTTCTTC. It specifies CITKSGYNEQFF.

V is TRBV7-8 and J is TRBJ2-5; 10 bases align to TRBD2. Germline V CDR1 and CDR2: SGHVS, FQNEAQ. This CDR3 is 15 amino acids long. J lost 0 bases, V lost 5 bases, and 3 bases had no gene match. As DNA, the CDR3 is TGTGCCAGCAGCAGGACTAGCGGAAACCAAGAGACCCAGTACTTC. It specifies CASSRTSGNQETQYF.

The rearrangement links TRBV5-1 to TRBJ2-3; D not resolved. The CDR3 spans 14 residues. From germline, CDR1 is SGHRS and CDR2 YFSETQ. Trimming removed 0 bases from V and 2 bases from J, with 7 bases in between. The CDR3 DNA is TGCGCCAGCAGCTTGGTTCCTGCCACAGATACGCAGTATTTT. This translates into CASSLVPATDTQYF.

The chain couples TRBV15 to TRBJ1-4; D is undetermined. There are 13 residues in the CDR3. Trimming shortened V by 4 bases and J by 5 bases, and 8 bases separated the two germline ends. Per germline, CDR1 LNHNV and CDR2 YYDKDF (reference sequence). CDR3 bases: TGTGCCACCAGCATCAGCCCCAATGAAAAACTGTTTTTT. This encodes CATSISPNEKLFF.

The chain carries TRBV5-1 and TRBJ2-3; 7 bases line up with TRBD2. After removal of 7 bases from V and 4 bases from J, the junction contained 15 bases not matched to a gene. This CDR3 has 16 residues. The germline gives CDR1 SGHRS, CDR2 YFSETQ. The CDR3 DNA follows: TGCGCCAGCTCCGCGCTTCTAGCGGCGAAGTCAGATACGCAGTATTTT. This translates into CASSALLAAKSDTQYF.

The rearrangement links TRBV7-3 to TRBJ2-7, with D possibly being TRBD2 (7 bases). Germline V CDR1 and CDR2: SGHTA, FQGTGA. There are 15 residues in the CDR3. V was clipped by 4 bases and J by 2 bases, with 15 bases between them. CDR3: CASSSLGGGAYEQYF. The CDR3, as DNA: TGTGCCAGCAGCTCCCTAGGGGGGGGAGCCTACGAGCAGTACTTC.

V is TRBV4-2 and J is TRBJ2-5; 7 bases are shared with TRBD1. Trimming removed 0 bases from V and 2 bases from J; junction bases left unmatched: 3. This CDR3 is built from 15 residues. Per the germline V gene, CDR1 is LGHNA and CDR2 is YNFKEQ. The CDR3 reads CASSQDPGQQETQYF. DNA for the CDR3: TGTGCCAGCAGCCAAGATCCGGGACAGCAAGAGACCCAGTACTTC.

V is TRBV2 and J is TRBJ1-2; D is uncertain. Looked up from germline, CDR1 is SNHLY and CDR2 is FYNNEI. V lost 4 bases and J 8 bases, leaving 11 bases between the germline ends. The CDR3 runs 12 residues. CDR3 in amino acids: CASSVERTGYTF. CDR3 nucleotide sequence: TGTGCCAGCAGTGTGGAGCGAACCGGCTACACCTTC.

This clonotype was seen more than once but under ten times. The rearrangement links TRBV24-1 to TRBJ2-1, with TRBD2 matching 8 bases. CDR3 size: 15 residues. Germline CDR1 and CDR2: KGHDR and SFDVKD. V shed 4 bases, J shed 4 bases, and the junction held 5 bases outside the gene matches. CDR3 coding DNA: TGTGCCACCAGTGACACTAGCGGAAAGTACAATGAGCAGTTCTTC. Translation gives CATSDTSGKYNEQFF.